The 5 T cell receptor beta chains below were found in one sample sequenced in a study of OX40 agonist ivuxolimab in advanced cancers. Measured with immunoSEQ multiplex PCR; TCRdb has only the in-frame clones, and not every one. The sample contains approximately 70,000 clones, approximately 90% of which appear only once. This specimen consisted of CD4+ or CD8+ T cells sorted from blood, obtained in a trial of the OX40 agonist ivuxolimab. These receptor sequences come from an adult with an advanced solid tumor such as melanoma, head and neck, liver or kidney cancer.

The gene calls are TRBV7-2 and TRBJ2-7; TRBD2 agrees at 10 bases. CDR1 is SGHTA and CDR2 is FQGNSA in the germline V gene. The CDR3 runs to 17 residues. V shed 1 base and J 5 bases; nucleotides not matched to a gene: 11. CDR3 coding DNA: TGTGCCAGCAGCTTAGAGGAGCGGGAGGGCCGTGACCACGAGCAGTACTTC. Its protein is CASSLEEREGRDHEQYF.

This clone was counted a single time. V gene TRBV30 combines with J gene TRBJ2-5; TRBD2 matches at 11 bases. Germline V gene lookup returns CDR1 GTSNPN and CDR2 SVGIG (reference sequence). V lost 0 bases, J lost 3 bases, and 0 bases stayed unmatched. The CDR3 consists of 14 residues. The CDR3, as DNA: TGTGCCTGGAGTGTACTAGCGGGAGAAGAGACCCAGTACTTC. It is translated as CAWSVLAGEETQYF.

The chain carries TRBV2 and TRBJ2-2; 7 bases match TRBD2. V dropped 2 bases and J dropped 2; count of bases not matched to a gene: 5. This CDR3 has 16 residues. CDR1 SNHLY and CDR2 FYNNEI come from the germline V gene. The CDR3 here is CASSEQPSGNTGELFF. The CDR3 coding sequence is TGTGCCAGCAGTGAACAGCCTAGCGGTAACACCGGGGAGCTGTTTTTT.

This chain joins TRBV7-2 and TRBJ2-4, with D possibly being TRBD1 or TRBD2 (5 bases each). The V end lost 3 bases, the J end lost 0 bases, and 9 bases lay between the germline ends. The germline V gene encodes CDR1 SGHTA and CDR2 FQGNSA. The CDR3 covers 15 residues. This CDR3 reads CASSFAGTAKNIQYF. CDR3 coding DNA: TGTGCCAGCAGCTTTGCAGGGACAGCCAAAAACATTCAGTACTTC.

This chain uses TRBV27 with TRBJ2-3; 11 bases are a match to TRBD2. Germline loops: CDR1 MNHEY, CDR2 SMNVEV (reference sequence). The V gene end was trimmed by 3 bases and the J gene end by 4 bases; junction bases not matched to a gene: 12. CDR3 length equals 18 residues. The CDR3 DNA reads TGTGCCAGCAGTTTTATCACTAGCGGGAGTAGGGGGCCAGATACGCAGTATTTT. Translated, it gives CASSFITSGSRGPDTQYF.